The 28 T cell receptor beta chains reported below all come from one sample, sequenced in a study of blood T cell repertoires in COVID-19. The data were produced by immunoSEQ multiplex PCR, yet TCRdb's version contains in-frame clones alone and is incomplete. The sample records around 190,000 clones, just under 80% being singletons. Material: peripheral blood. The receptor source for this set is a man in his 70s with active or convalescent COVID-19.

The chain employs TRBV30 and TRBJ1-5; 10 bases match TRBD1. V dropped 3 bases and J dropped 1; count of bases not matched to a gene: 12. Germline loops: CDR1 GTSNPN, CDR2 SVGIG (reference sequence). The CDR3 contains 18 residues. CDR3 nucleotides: TGTGCCTGGAGAGAAGGGACAGGGGAAGGTCTGAGCAATCAGCCCCAGCATTTT. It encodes CAWREGTGEGLSNQPQHF.

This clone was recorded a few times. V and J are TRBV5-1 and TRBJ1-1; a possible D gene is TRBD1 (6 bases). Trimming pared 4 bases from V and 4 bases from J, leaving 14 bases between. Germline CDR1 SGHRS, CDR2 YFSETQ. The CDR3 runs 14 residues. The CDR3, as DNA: TGCGCCAGCAGCCCCAGGGGAGGGGGCACTGAAGCTTTCTTT. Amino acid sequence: CASSPRGGGTEAFF.

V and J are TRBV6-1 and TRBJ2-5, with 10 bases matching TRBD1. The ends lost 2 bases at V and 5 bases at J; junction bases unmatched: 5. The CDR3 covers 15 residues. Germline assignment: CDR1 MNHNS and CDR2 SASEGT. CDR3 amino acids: CASSEPDRGRETQYF. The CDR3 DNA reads TGTGCCAGCAGTGAACCCGACAGGGGGCGGGAGACCCAGTACTTC.

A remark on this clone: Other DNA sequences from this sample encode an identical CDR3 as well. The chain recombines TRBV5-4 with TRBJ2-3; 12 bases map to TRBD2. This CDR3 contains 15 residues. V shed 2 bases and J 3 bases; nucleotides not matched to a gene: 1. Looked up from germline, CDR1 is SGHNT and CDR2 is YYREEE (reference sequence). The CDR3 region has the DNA TGTGCCAGCAGCTTAGGACTAGCGGGGACAGATACGCAGTATTTT. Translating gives CASSLGLAGTDTQYF. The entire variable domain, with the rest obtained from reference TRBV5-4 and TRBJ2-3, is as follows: ETGVTQSPTHLIKTRGQQVTLRCSSQSGHNTVSWYQQALGQGPQFIFQYYREEENGRGNFPPRFSGLQFPNYSSELNVNALELDDSALYLCASSLGLAGTDTQYFGPGTRLTVL.

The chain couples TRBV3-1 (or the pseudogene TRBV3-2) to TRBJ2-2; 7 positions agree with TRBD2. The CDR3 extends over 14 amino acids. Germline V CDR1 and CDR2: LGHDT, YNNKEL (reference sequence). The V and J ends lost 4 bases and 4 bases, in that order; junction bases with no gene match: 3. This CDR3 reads CASSLAGATGELFF. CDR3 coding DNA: TGTGCCAGCAGCCTCGCGGGAGCCACCGGGGAGCTGTTTTTT.

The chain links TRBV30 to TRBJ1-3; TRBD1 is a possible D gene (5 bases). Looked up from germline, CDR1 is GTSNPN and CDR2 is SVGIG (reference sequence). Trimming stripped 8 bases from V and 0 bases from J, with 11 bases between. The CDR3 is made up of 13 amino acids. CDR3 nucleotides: TGTGCCCTAGGGGCTCTCTCTGGAAACACCATATATTTT. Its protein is CALGALSGNTIYF.

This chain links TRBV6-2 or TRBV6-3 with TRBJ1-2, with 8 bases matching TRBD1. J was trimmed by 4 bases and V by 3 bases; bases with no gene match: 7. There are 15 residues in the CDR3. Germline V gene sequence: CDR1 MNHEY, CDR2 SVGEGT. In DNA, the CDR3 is TGTGCCAGCAGTTATGGACAGGGCGTCTCCTATGGCTACACCTTC. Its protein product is CASSYGQGVSYGYTF.

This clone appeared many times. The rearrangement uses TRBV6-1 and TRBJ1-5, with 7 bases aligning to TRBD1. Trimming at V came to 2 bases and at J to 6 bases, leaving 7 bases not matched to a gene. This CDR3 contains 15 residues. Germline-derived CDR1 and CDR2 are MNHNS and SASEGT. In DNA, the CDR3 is TGTGCCAGCAGTGAATCGGAGGGGGCGAGTCAGCCCCAGCATTTT. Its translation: CASSESEGASQPQHF.

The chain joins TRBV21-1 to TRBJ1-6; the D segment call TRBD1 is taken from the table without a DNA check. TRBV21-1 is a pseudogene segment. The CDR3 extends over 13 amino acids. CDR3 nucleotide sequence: TGTGCCAGCAGCGAGGGGGAATTCAGACCCCTCCACTTT. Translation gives CASSEGEFRPLHF.

DNA of the CDR3: TGCAGCGGTGCCCGGCGGGATACCGGGGAGCTGTTTTTT. Its protein product is CSGARRDTGELFF. The rearrangement joins TRBV29-1 to TRBJ2-2, with TRBD2 as a possible D gene (6 bases). Germline V gives CDR1 SQVTM, CDR2 ANQGSEA. The V and J ends lost 7 bases and 5 bases respectively, with 14 bases between them. The CDR3 runs to 13 residues.

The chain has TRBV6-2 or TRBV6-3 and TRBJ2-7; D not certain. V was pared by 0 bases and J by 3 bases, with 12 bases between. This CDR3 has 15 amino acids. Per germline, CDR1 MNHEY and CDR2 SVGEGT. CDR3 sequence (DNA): TGTGCCAGCAGTTACTCGACTTCCAGTGTCTACGAGCAGTACTTC. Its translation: CASSYSTSSVYEQYF.

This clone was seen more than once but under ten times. In DNA, the CDR3 is TGTGCCAGCAGCTTGGTGGACAGGGATCTTCACAATGAGCAGTTCTTC. Protein: CASSLVDRDLHNEQFF. The chain is built from TRBV5-6 and TRBJ2-1; 8 bases map to TRBD1. V lost 0 bases to trimming and J lost 5 bases; unmatched junction nucleotides: 7. The CDR3 is 16 residues long. From germline, CDR1 is SGHDT and CDR2 YYEEEE.

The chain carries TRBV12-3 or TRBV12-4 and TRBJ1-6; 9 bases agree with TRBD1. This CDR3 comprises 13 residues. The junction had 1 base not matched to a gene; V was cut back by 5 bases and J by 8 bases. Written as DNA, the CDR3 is TGTGCCAGCAGTCGGACAGGGGATTCACCCCTCCACTTT. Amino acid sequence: CASSRTGDSPLHF.

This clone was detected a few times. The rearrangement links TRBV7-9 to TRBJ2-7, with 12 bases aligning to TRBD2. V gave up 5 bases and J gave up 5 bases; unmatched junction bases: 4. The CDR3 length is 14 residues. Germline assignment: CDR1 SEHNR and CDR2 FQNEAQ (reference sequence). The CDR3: CASSQLAGGHEQYF. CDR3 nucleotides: TGTGCCAGCAGCCAACTAGCGGGAGGCCACGAGCAGTACTTC.

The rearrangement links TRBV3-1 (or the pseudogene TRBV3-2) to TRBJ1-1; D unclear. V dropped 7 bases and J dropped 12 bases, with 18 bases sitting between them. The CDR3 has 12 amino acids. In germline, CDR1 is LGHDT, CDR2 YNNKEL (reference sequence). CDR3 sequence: CASTADKVTPFF. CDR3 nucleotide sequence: TGTGCCAGCACTGCCGATAAAGTAACACCTTTCTTT.

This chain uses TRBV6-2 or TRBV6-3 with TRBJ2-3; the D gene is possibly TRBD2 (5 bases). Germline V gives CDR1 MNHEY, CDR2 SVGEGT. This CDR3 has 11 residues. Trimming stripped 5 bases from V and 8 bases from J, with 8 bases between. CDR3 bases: TGTGCCAGCAGTCACGGAGGTACGCAGTATTTT. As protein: CASSHGGTQYF.

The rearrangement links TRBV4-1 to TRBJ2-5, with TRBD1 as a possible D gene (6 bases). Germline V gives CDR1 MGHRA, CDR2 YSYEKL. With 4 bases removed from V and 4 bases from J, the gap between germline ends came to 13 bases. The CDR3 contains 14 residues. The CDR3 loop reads CASSPRQGGETQYF. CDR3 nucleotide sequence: TGCGCCAGCAGCCCCCGCCAAGGGGGAGAGACCCAGTACTTC.

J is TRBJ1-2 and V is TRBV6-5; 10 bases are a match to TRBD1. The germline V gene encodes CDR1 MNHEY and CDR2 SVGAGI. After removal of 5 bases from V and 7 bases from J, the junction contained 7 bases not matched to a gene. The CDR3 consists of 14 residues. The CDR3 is CASSHQTGGGGYTF. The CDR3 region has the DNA TGTGCCAGCAGTCACCAGACAGGGGGCGGTGGCTACACCTTC.

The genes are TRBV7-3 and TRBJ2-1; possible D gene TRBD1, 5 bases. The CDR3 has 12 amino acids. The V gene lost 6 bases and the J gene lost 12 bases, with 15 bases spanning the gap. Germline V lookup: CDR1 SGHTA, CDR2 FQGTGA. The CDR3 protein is CASSTYGGAQFF. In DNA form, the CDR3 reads TGTGCCAGCAGTACCTACGGTGGGGCGCAGTTCTTC.

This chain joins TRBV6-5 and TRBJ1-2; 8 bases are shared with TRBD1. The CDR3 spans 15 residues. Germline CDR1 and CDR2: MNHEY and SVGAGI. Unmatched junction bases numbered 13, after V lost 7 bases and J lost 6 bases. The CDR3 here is CASTKGAGGEDGYTF. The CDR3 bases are TGTGCCAGCACCAAAGGGGCAGGGGGCGAAGATGGCTACACCTTC.

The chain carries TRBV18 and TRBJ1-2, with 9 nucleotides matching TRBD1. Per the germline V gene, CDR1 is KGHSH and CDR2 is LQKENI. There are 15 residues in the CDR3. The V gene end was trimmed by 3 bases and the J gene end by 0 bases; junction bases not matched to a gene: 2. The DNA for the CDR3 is TGTGCCAGCTCACCCGGGACAGGGCCTAACTATGGCTACACCTTC. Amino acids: CASSPGTGPNYGYTF.

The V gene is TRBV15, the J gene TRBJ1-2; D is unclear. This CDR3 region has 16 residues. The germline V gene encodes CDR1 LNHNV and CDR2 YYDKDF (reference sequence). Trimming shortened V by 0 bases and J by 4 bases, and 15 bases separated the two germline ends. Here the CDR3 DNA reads TGTGCCACCAGCAGAGATCAGGTCTCTGTAACCTATGGCTACACCTTC. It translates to CATSRDQVSVTYGYTF.

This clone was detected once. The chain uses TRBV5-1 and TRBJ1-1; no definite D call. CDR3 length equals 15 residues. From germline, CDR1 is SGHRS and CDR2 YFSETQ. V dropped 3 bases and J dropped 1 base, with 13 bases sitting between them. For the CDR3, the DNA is TGCGCCAGCAGCTCCGGAGCTGGAGAGAACACTGAAGCTTTCTTT. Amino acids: CASSSGAGENTEAFF. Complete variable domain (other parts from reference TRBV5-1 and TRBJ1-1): KAGVTQTPRYLIKTRGQQVTLSCSPISGHRSVSWYQQTPGQGLQFLFEYFSETQRNKGNFPGRFSGRQFSNSRSEMNVSTLELGDSALYLCASSSGAGENTEAFFGQGTRLTVV.

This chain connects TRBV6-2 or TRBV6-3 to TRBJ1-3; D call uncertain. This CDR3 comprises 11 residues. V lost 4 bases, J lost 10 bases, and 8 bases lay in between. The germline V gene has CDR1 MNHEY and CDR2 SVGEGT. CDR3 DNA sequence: TGTGCCAGCAGTTCCCGACTGACCATATATTTT. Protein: CASSSRLTIYF.

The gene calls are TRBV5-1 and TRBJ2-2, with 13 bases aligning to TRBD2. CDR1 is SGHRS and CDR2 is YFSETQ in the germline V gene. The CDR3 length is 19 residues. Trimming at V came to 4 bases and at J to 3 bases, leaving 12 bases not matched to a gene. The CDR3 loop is CASSLRTSGRVAHTGELFF. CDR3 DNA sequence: TGCGCCAGCAGCCTACGGACTAGCGGGAGAGTCGCCCACACCGGGGAGCTGTTTTTT.

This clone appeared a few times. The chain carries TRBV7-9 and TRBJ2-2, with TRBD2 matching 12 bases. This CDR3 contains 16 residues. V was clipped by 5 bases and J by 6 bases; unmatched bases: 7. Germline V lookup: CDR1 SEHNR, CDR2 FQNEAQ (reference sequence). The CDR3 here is CASSTRLAGAAGELFF. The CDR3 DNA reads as TGTGCCAGCAGCACCAGACTAGCGGGAGCGGCCGGGGAGCTGTTTTTT.

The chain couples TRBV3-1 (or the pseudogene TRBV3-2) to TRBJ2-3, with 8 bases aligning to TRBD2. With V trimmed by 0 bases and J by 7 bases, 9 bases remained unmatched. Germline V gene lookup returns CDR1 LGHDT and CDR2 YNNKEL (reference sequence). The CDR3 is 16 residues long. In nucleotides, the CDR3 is TGTGCCAGCAGCCAAGATCCTAGAGCGGGGGAATATACGCAGTATTTT. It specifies CASSQDPRAGEYTQYF.

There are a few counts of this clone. The CDR3 region is CASSLYEGGPTDTQYF. DNA of the CDR3: TGTGCCAGCAGCTTATATGAGGGGGGGCCCACAGATACGCAGTATTTT. The chain has TRBV7-2 and TRBJ2-3; D may be TRBD2 (7 bases). V lost 2 bases and J lost 2, with 14 bases in between. The germline V gene has CDR1 SGHTA and CDR2 FQGNSA. The CDR3 runs 16 residues.